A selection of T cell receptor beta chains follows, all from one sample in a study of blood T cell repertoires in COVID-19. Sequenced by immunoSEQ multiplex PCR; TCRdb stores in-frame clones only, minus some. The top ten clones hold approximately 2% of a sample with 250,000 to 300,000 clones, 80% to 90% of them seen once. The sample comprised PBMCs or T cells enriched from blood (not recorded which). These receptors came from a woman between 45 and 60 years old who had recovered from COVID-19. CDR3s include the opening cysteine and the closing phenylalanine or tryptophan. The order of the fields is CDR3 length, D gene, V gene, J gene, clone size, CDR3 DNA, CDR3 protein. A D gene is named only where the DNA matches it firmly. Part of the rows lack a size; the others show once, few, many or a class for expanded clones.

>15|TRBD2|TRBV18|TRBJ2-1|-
TGTGCCAGCTCACCACCGGTCCAGCGGGAGAGCGAGCAGTTCTTC
CASSPPVQRESEQFF
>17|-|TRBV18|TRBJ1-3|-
TGTGCCAGCTCACCAATCTCTACGGACAACTCTGGAAACACCATATATTTT
CASSPISTDNSGNTIYF
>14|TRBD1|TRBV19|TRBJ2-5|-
TGTGCCAGTAGTCCGGACAGGGGGCAGGAGACCCAGTACTTC
CASSPDRGQETQYF
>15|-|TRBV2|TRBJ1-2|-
TGTGCCAGCAACCTGGGACAACCCGGGAACTATGGCTACACCTTC
CASNLGQPGNYGYTF
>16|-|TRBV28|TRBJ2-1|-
TGTGCCAGCAGCCCCTCCGGCGGTCCAGCCTACAATGAGCAGTTCTTC
CASSPSGGPAYNEQFF
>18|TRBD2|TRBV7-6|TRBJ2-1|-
TGTGCCAGCAGCTTAGGGCCGGCGGCGGGAGAGGTGTACAATGAGCAGTTCTTC
CASSLGPAAGEVYNEQFF
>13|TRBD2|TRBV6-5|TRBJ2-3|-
TGTGCCAGCGGCCCCTTGGGGGGGGATACGCAGTATTTT
CASGPLGGDTQYF
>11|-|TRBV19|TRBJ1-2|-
TGTGCCAGTAGCCCAGGGTATGGCTACACCTTC
CASSPGYGYTF
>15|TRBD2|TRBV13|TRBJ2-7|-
TGTGCCAGCAGCCCGGGGACTAGCGGGAGGAGCGAGCAGTACTTC
CASSPGTSGRSEQYF
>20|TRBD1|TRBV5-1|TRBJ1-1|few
TGCGCCAGCAGCGTGAGTAGATTGGGAAACAGGGGGATGATGAACACTGAAGCTTTCTTT
CASSVSRLGNRGMMNTEAFF
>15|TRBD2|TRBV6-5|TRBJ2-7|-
TGTGCCAGCAGTTACTCGACCGGGACTACCTCCGAGCAGTACTTC
CASSYSTGTTSEQYF
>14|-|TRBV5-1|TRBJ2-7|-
TGCGCCAGCAGTTTATCACCGAGCACCTACGAGCAGTACTTC
CASSLSPSTYEQYF
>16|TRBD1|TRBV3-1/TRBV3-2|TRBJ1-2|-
TGTGCCAGCAGCCAAGAAGGGCGACAGGGTATTGGGGGCTACACCTTC
CASSQEGRQGIGGYTF
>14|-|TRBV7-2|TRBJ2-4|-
TGTGCCAGCAGCTTCGGGGGGCAAGAAAACATTCAGTACTTC
CASSFGGQENIQYF
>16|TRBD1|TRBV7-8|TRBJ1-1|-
TGTGCCAGCAGCTTAGTGGGGAGCAGGGGGAATACTGAAGCTTTCTTT
CASSLVGSRGNTEAFF
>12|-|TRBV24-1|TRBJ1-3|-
TGTGCCACCTCGGGGGACGGAAACACCATATATTTT
CATSGDGNTIYF
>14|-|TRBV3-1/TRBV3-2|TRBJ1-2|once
TGTGCCAGCAGCCAGGGATCAGGGAACTATGGCTACACCTTC
CASSQGSGNYGYTF
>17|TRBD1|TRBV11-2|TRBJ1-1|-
TGTGCCAGCAGCCGCAGTACAGGGGGCACAAGGGGCACTGAAGCTTTCTTT
CASSRSTGGTRGTEAFF
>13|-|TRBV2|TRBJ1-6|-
TGTGCCACCCAGACACACCATAATTCACCCCTCCACTTT
CATQTHHNSPLHF
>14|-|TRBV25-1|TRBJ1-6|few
TGTGCCAGCAAGGTGGGGGCAGGGAGATCACCCCTCCACTTT
CASKVGAGRSPLHF
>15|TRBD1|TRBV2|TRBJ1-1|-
TGTGCCAGCCGGAGAGGGGGCGGAGTGGACACTGAAGCTTTCTTT
CASRRGGGVDTEAFF
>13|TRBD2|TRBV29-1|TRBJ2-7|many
TGCAGCGTCCCGGGGGGTAACTCCTACGAGCAGTACTTC
CSVPGGNSYEQYF
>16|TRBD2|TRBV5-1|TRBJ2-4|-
TGCGCCAGCAGCCCAAAACTAGCGACCAAAGGGGACATTCAGTACTTC
CASSPKLATKGDIQYF
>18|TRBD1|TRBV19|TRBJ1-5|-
TGTGCCAGTAGACGGGACAGTCCCCTCTTTGCTAGCAATCAGCCCCAGCATTTT
CASRRDSPLFASNQPQHF
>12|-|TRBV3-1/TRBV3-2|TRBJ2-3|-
TGTGCCAGCAGCCAATCCGCAGATACGCAGTATTTT
CASSQSADTQYF
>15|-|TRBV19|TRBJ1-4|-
TGTGCCAGTAGTACCTCGACACGGGGTTGGGAGAAACTGTTTTTT
CASSTSTRGWEKLFF